Below, 20 T cell receptor beta chains from the same sample are listed, as sequenced in a study of T cell repertoires in cytomegalovirus infection. TCRdb used MiXCR to reprocess the reads, holding one entry per CDR3 protein. The sample gives 600,000 to 700,000 distinct CDR3 sequences, around a third of which show up once; 15% to 20% is in the top ten. Their cognate antigens are unknown. Sequencing used cultured PBMCs, obtained from culture after CMV antigen stimulation. The receptors were sampled from a human donor in good health (CMV status not recorded). Some clones in this sample may be carry-over from other donors' samples.

The rearrangement joins TRBV2 to TRBJ2-2, with a tentative D call TRBD2 (6 bases). The CDR3 consists of 14 residues. Germline V lookup: CDR1 SNHLY, CDR2 FYNNEI. The CDR3 region is CARNAGRNTGELFF. The CDR3 DNA reads as TGTGCAAGAAACGCGGGGAGAAACACCGGGGAGCTGTTTTTT.

A few counts support this clonotype. A much bigger clone sits one base away, suggesting this may be a read error. CDR3 protein: CASRGWGDTQYF. As DNA, the CDR3 is TGTGCCAGCAGGGGATGGGGAGATACGCAGTATTTT. J is TRBJ2-3 and V is TRBV6-8; D ambiguous. CDR3 length: 12 residues. Trimming shortened V by 6 bases and J by 5 bases, and 9 bases separated the two germline ends. Germline V gene lookup returns CDR1 MNHGY and CDR2 SAAAGT.

The chain is built from TRBV12-3 or TRBV12-4 and TRBJ1-1; 7 nucleotides align to TRBD1. Unmatched junction bases numbered 6, after V lost 5 bases and J lost 6 bases. The CDR3 spans 13 residues. CDR3 loop: CASSDRVTAEAFF. CDR3 bases: TGTGCCAGCAGTGACAGGGTTACGGCTGAAGCTTTCTTT.

The rearrangement uses TRBV7-9 and TRBJ2-3, with TRBD2 identical over 7 bases. After removal of 5 bases from V and 5 bases from J, the junction contained 10 bases not matched to a gene. The CDR3 loop spans 15 amino acids. CDR1 and CDR2 (germline): SEHNR, FQNEAQ (reference sequence). CDR3 residues: CASSPSGERGDTQYF. The CDR3 DNA follows: TGTGCCAGCAGCCCCAGCGGGGAACGGGGAGATACGCAGTATTTT.

V is TRBV7-2 and J is TRBJ2-5, with a possible D match to TRBD1 (5 bases). The length of the CDR3 is 17 residues. In germline, CDR1 is SGHTA, CDR2 FQGNSA. Between the trimmed V and J ends, which lost 5 bases and 4 bases, there was a span of 23 bases. Here the CDR3 reads CASSRRPRVIVGETQYF. CDR3 nucleotides: TGTGCCAGCAGCCGCCGCCCCAGGGTGATAGTTGGAGAGACCCAGTACTTC.

V gene TRBV27 combines with J gene TRBJ1-1; D gene ambiguous. Germline V gives CDR1 MNHEY, CDR2 SMNVEV (reference sequence). CDR3 length: 13 residues. V dropped 2 bases and J dropped 4 bases, with 8 bases sitting between them. CDR3 sequence (DNA): TGTGCCAGCAGTTTAATGGTGGGCACTGAAGCTTTCTTT. It is translated as CASSLMVGTEAFF.

The V call is TRBV7-2, the J call TRBJ2-3, with D unresolved. The CDR3 totals 13 residues. CDR1 is SGHTA, CDR2 FQGNSA, per germline. Trimming cost V 3 bases and J 3 bases, with 7 bases left between them. CDR3 nucleotides: TGTGCCAGCAGCTTTGCCCTAACAGATACGCAGTATTTT. The encoded protein is CASSFALTDTQYF.

The chain couples TRBV7-2 to TRBJ2-7, with 8 positions matching TRBD2. Looked up from germline, CDR1 is SGHTA and CDR2 is FQGNSA. There are 15 residues in the CDR3. J gave up 2 bases and V 1 base, and 4 bases lay outside the gene matches. The DNA of the CDR3 is TGTGCCAGCAGCTTAGTTGGTAGCGGGGCCTACGAGCAGTACTTC. The encoded protein is CASSLVGSGAYEQYF.

The rearrangement uses TRBV20-1 and TRBJ2-7, with 7 bases matching TRBD2. Germline V lookup: CDR1 DFQATT, CDR2 SNEGSKA (reference sequence). Trimming cost V 3 bases and J 4 bases; bases outside gene matches: 6. CDR3 length: 13 amino acids. The CDR3 here is CSASVSSGYEQYF. The CDR3 coding sequence is TGCAGTGCTAGTGTCTCTAGCGGTTACGAGCAGTACTTC.

This chain links TRBV6-2 or TRBV6-3 with TRBJ1-1; the D is unclear. Trimming cost V 1 base and J 0 bases, with 12 bases left between them. The CDR3 has 16 amino acids. CDR1 MNHEY and CDR2 SVGEGT come from the germline V gene. In DNA form, the CDR3 reads TGTGCCAGCAGTTACTTCGGCCTGAGGGTGAACACTGAAGCTTTCTTT. Encoded protein: CASSYFGLRVNTEAFF.

V and J are TRBV7-2 and TRBJ2-1, with a possible D match to TRBD2 (5 bases). The length of the CDR3 is 14 residues. From germline, CDR1 is SGHTA and CDR2 FQGNSA. V was pared by 2 bases and J by 9 bases, with 14 bases between. DNA for the CDR3: TGTGCCAGCAGCTTAATTCTAGCTGTTCCTGAGCAGTTCTTC. It translates to CASSLILAVPEQFF.

At least ten counts were recorded for this clonotype. V usage is TRBV7-2 and J usage is TRBJ1-3; D unclear. The V and J ends lost 5 bases and 5 bases respectively, with 7 bases between them. Germline V gene lookup returns CDR1 SGHTA and CDR2 FQGNSA. The CDR3 covers 12 residues. The CDR3 DNA follows: TGTGCCAGCAGCGAACGAAGAAACACCATATATTTT. Translation: CASSERRNTIYF.

There are many counts of this clonotype. This chain connects TRBV19 to TRBJ2-5; TRBD2 is a possible D gene (5 bases). The V gene lost 5 bases and the J gene lost 2 bases, with 12 bases spanning the gap. This CDR3 comprises 14 residues. CDR1 is LNHDA and CDR2 is SQIVND in the germline V gene (reference sequence). The CDR3 bases are TGTGCCAGTAGTCCCACCGGGGTACAAGAGACCCAGTACTTC. It specifies CASSPTGVQETQYF.

The chain uses TRBV20-1 and TRBJ1-5, with TRBD1 identical over 7 bases. This CDR3 is built from 14 residues. V lost 6 bases and J lost 6; bases outside the gene matches: 11. Per germline, CDR1 DFQATT and CDR2 SNEGSKA (reference sequence). DNA for the CDR3: TGCAGTGCGGAGGGGAGGGGGCTTGGTCAGCCCCAGCATTTT. As protein: CSAEGRGLGQPQHF.

This clonotype came up many times. The rearrangement joins TRBV7-2 to TRBJ2-7, with TRBD2 matching 9 bases. CDR3 length: 15 residues. Germline V gene data show CDR1 as SGHTA and CDR2 as FQGNSA. Trimming removed 0 bases from V and 3 bases from J; junction bases left unmatched: 3. CDR3 loop: CASSLARTSVYEQYF. CDR3 sequence (DNA): TGTGCCAGCAGCTTAGCTAGGACTAGCGTCTACGAGCAGTACTTC.

This CDR3 reads CSARDETSGTEVDTQYF. The CDR3, as DNA: TGCAGTGCTAGAGATGAGACTAGCGGGACGGAGGTGGATACGCAGTATTTT. This chain connects TRBV20-1 to TRBJ2-3, with 11 bases aligning to TRBD2. Looked up from germline, CDR1 is DFQATT and CDR2 is SNEGSKA (reference sequence). This CDR3 contains 17 residues. Trimming at V came to 0 bases and at J to 6 bases, leaving 11 bases not matched to a gene.

The table lists this clonotype with a count of one. The V and J genes are TRBV7-6 and TRBJ2-5; TRBD2 matches at 9 bases. Trimming removed 6 bases from V and 6 bases from J; junction bases left unmatched: 5. The CDR3 is 13 residues long. Germline V lookup: CDR1 SGHVS, CDR2 FNYEAQ. The CDR3 nucleotides are TGTGCCAGCAGACCCAGCGGGGGGCAGACCCAGTACTTC. It encodes CASRPSGGQTQYF. Looking up the rest from reference TRBV7-6 and TRBJ2-5 gives the full variable domain: GAGVSQSPRYKVTKRGQDVALRCDPISGHVSLYWYRQALGQGPEFLTYFNYEAQQDKSGLPNDRFSAERPEGSISTLTIQRTEQRDSAMYRCASRPSGGQTQYFGPGTRLLVL.

The chain recombines TRBV20-1 with TRBJ1-6; D uncertain. The CDR3 totals 15 residues. Trimming took 7 bases from V and 8 from J, leaving 21 bases between them. CDR1 and CDR2 from the germline V gene are DFQATT and SNEGSKA (reference sequence). Here the CDR3 reads CSVLGQSGFDSPLHF. The CDR3 DNA sequence: TGCAGTGTCCTAGGGCAATCTGGTTTTGATTCACCCCTCCACTTT.

This clonotype was seen a single time. The rearrangement links TRBV20-1 to TRBJ2-4; 7 bases match TRBD2. Per germline, CDR1 DFQATT and CDR2 SNEGSKA (reference sequence). V shed 5 bases and J 6 bases; nucleotides not matched to a gene: 4. CDR3 size: 12 residues. CDR3 DNA: TGCAGTGCTGGGGGGGGTGGAAACATTCAGTACTTC. Its translation: CSAGGGGNIQYF.

The rearrangement joins TRBV6-2 or TRBV6-3 to TRBJ1-1; no firm D call. The ends were cut back, 7 bases at V and 5 bases at J, with 17 bases in the middle. Germline-derived CDR1 and CDR2 are MNHEY and SVGEGT. CDR3 length equals 14 residues. CDR3 DNA: TGTGCCAGCAACCGTATCGGGGTAGGGACTGAAGCTTTCTTT. This sequence encodes CASNRIGVGTEAFF.